A single T cell receptor beta chain is shown here with its context. Its target is not known. This specimen includes other DNA sequences encoding the same CDR3. The data were taken from a study of cytomegalovirus exposure and HLA in healthy donors. Researchers ran the PCR with 60 Vbeta and 13 Jbeta primers. Authors' data handling: Counted up in a later analysis, unique TCR beta chains came to about 80 million, with around 12 million shared. Sequencing used immunoSEQ multiplex PCR; TCRdb keeps in-frame clones, though not all of them. The V and J calls and clone size were taken over from that table, and D and trimming were inferred from the DNA. Among more than 150,000 clones, about 90% were seen once, and the ten largest hold roughly 0.2%. Study conclusions and caveats: From TCR beta sequences, most subjects' HLA-A and HLA-B alleles were reportedly predicted accurately. The classifier was said to identify cytomegalovirus status with high specificity and sensitivity.

This CDR3 is built from 15 residues. V dropped 2 bases and J dropped 3 bases, with 11 bases sitting between them. The V gene's germline CDR1 is MNHEY and CDR2 SMNVEV (reference sequence). The sample was PBMCs. The chain combines TRBV27 with TRBJ2-1; D is possibly TRBD1 (5 bases). This TCR was recovered from a girl under three years old in good health and CMV-seronegative. CDR3 coding DNA: TGTGCCAGCAGTTTAGGTCAGGGCGTCTACAATGAGCAGTTCTTC. The encoded protein is CASSLGQGVYNEQFF.